Sequencing of this TCR beta chain was carried out in a study of beta chain features in type 1 diabetes. Study-level results: Among type 1 diabetes patients, VDJ junctions had fewer insertions and more deletions.

Concerning this clone itself: What it binds is unknown.

Germline V CDR1 and CDR2: MNHEY, SVGAGI. CDR3 length: 13 amino acids. The V and J ends lost 5 bases and 4 bases respectively, with 12 bases between them. The isolated RNA, all of it, was reverse transcribed, so expressed TCRB transcripts were what got sequenced. There were 3 million to 4 million reads on average in the naive, central memory and regulatory T cell samples. Profiling relied on immunoSEQ multiplex PCR, and the TCRdb table lists in-frame clones only, not all of them. The table shows 150,000 or so clones, with 9% to 10% occurring only once. The chain joins TRBV6-5 to TRBJ2-7; D is perhaps TRBD2 (5 bases). This TCR came from a woman aged 40 to 55 in good health. The sample taken for sequencing was central memory CD4+ T cells from blood. The CDR3 region is CASSPSGNYEQYF. The CDR3, as DNA: TGTGCCAGCAGTCCCTCCGGGAATTACGAGCAGTACTTC.